The source of this T cell receptor beta chain is a study of cytomegalovirus exposure and HLA in healthy donors listed by TCRdb under 2017. For the study in its entirety: An earlier analysis of roughly 500 of the donors reported 250 to 300 Gb of sequence data and more than 90 million unique TCR beta sequences from 150 million to 200 million T cells. An early release covering just under 650 HLA-typed donors comprised approximately 290 gigabases of sequencing data and around 85 million unique TCR sequences. Of the 300 to 500 genotyped donors, roughly 76% were placed in the genetic ancestry cluster associated with self-reported Caucasian donors. The study aimed to test whether cataloging public T cell receptors could reveal signatures of past pathogen exposure. The T cell repertoires of 666 subjects were profiled by immunosequencing and related to cytomegalovirus serostatus. Besides the first cohort of 500 to 700 subjects, a separate validation cohort made up of over a hundred different subjects was used. To predict cytomegalovirus infection status, the study brought together high-throughput TCR immunosequencing, statistical association of individual TCRs with disease status, and machine learning. In a later analysis, previously published TCR beta repertoires from more than 500 donors were re-analyzed and high-resolution HLA genotyping was added so that TCR occurrence patterns could be studied. Rather than using new phenotypic data, the later analysis identified candidate immune exposures from TCR beta sequences and from how often those sequences occurred across donors. An earlier analysis of several hundred of the donors used high-throughput TCR beta sequencing to judge whether each TCR beta V gene segment behaved as functional or pseudogenic. Donor age, sex, ethnicity and CMV serostatus were compiled alongside the repertoire data. Genome-wide SNP genotypes for about three fifths of the roughly 670 donors were used in a later genetic analysis, which treated that subset as a discovery cohort. All discovery cohort repertoires had been generated on a single sequencing platform. Class I and class II HLA loci were covered by the typing at four-digit resolution. Typing coverage differed by locus: A, B, C, DRB1 and DQB1 were typed in about 620-640 donors, DQA1 in about 500, DPA1 in 600 to 610, and DPB1 in 400 to 480. Because of strong linkage in the cohort, 5 or 6 DR-DQ haplotypes were treated as single units for association and clustering. Across some 400 genotyped donors of the cohort, an average of approximately 240,000 unique TCR beta nucleotide sequences per donor were sequenced, and around 19% of those sequences were non-productive. Paper-wide results and their limitations: The only immune exposure information available for the cohort was CMV serostatus. Some IMGT-functional V segments, including TRBV6-2 and TRBV6-3, could not be distinguished by the 87-base-pair reads and were therefore excluded. A further reported finding was that TCR beta sequences accurately predicted the HLA-A and HLA-B alleles for most subjects in the first cohort. An earlier analysis of several hundred of the donors showed that most TCR beta V segments appeared in productive rearrangements either about 87% or about 30% of the time, which broadly matched IMGT annotations. Strong co-occurrence of HLA alleles, especially DR and DQ, made assigning TCR associations to individual alleles difficult. The classifier was reported to diagnose cytomegalovirus status with high specificity and sensitivity in both the original cohort and the validation cohort. It was suggested by the authors that the approach could potentially be generalized to other disease states and immunological phenotypes. In a later analysis, most CMV-associated TCR beta chains were found to appear HLA-restricted, with HLA associations seemingly driven largely by CMV exposure. The sequencing pipeline was judged likely to have produced a cluster of highly shared sequence variants as a technical artifact. While some public TCRs were present in many individuals, most TCR sequences turned up only very rarely across donors. A few of the identified cytomegalovirus-associated TCR beta chains were confirmed in vitro to be specific for cytomegalovirus antigens. This cohort had only TCR beta chains sequenced, and the lack of alpha or paired-chain data limited which features could be detected. Specific HLA alleles were associated with roughly 17,000 TCR beta sequences at a false discovery rate of 0.05 in a later analysis. Sequencing depth was assumed to be roughly uniform across donors in the presence/absence analyses, though that assumption may not hold. Correlated functional status among segregating V segments might reflect linkage disequilibrium, but an unknown experimental factor could not be ruled out. The study gave a list of 150 to 200 TCR beta chains associated with cytomegalovirus. A later analysis reported that several top co-occurrence clusters appeared linked to parvovirus B19, influenza, CMV and Epstein-Barr virus. In a later analysis, the rate of TCR association differed among HLA loci, with DRB1 alleles having the most associated TCRs and HLA-C alleles having the fewest. Compared with the approximately 700-donor mean, donors in an Asian-associated ancestry cluster had fewer N-insertions in productive TCRs, according to a later genetic analysis. HLA typing was unavailable for some donors at each locus, so association tests used only the typed subset. A later genetic analysis associated a missense DCLRE1C variant with V-gene and J-gene trimming of TCR beta chains, and an independent cohort replicated the association. The earlier analysis of 450 to 700 of the donors excluded over 15 rarely observed V segments, including chromosome 9 orphons, because counts were too low. A later analysis found that HLA-associated TCR beta chains were more clonally expanded and had lower generation probabilities than equally common non-associated chains.

Counted from cysteine to phenylalanine, this CDR3 has 13 amino acids. The CDR3 DNA has 39 bases and is translated from base 1. The germline V end is reduced by 6 bases and the J end by 10 bases; junction bases left unmatched: 9. The germline V gene provides CDR1 SGHTA and CDR2 FQGTGA. The cohort was made up of hundreds of healthy bone marrow donors. All cohort members were sampled while nominally healthy, although unrecorded immune exposures were likely present. The donor tested CMV seropositive, placing the donor among the 250 to 350 seropositive members of the cohort. Every donor gave a peripheral blood sample, and the peripheral blood mononuclear cells from that sample were used for TCR beta sequencing. The Qiagen DNeasy Blood Extraction Kit was used to extract genomic DNA from the blood cell samples. The library relied on the immunoSEQ multiplex PCR assay. A mixture of 60 forward primers for TCR Vbeta segments and 13 reverse primers for TCR Jbeta segments was used in the multiplex PCR. A multiplex PCR assay on genomic DNA amplified the CDR3 region of rearranged TCR beta genes. The Illumina HiSeq System was used to sequence the amplified TCR beta libraries as 87-base-pair reads. In the original analysis: Across the 500 to 850 repertoires, a later analysis counted tens of millions of unique TCR beta chains, roughly 11 million of which were shared by at least two donors. To remove PCR and sequencing errors, raw reads were error-corrected and collapsed into unique sequences using a nearest-neighbor algorithm that merged closely related sequences. Alignment of CDR3 sequences to IMGT reference sequences was used to assign V, D and J gene segments. For a sequence to be retained, a match of at least six nucleotides was required to both a V gene segment and a J gene segment. A rearrangement was called productive if the CDR3 had no stop codons and remained in frame with V and J, and every other rearrangement was called non-productive. Following IMGT convention, CDR3 was defined as the stretch from the second conserved V-encoded cysteine up to the conserved J-encoded phenylalanine. In an earlier analysis of around 570 of the donors, sequences lacking an unambiguous match to a single V gene segment were excluded. In an earlier analysis of some 590 of the donors, a V segment was called functional when productive rearrangements were above 56.7%, and segregating when the standard deviation between donors exceeded 5%. A statistical classification framework was developed to diagnose cytomegalovirus status using the catalog of TCR beta chain sequences. In a later analysis, TCR nucleotide sequences were compared against IMGT/GENE-DB human TR gene sequences so that V and J genes could be assigned. Using the TCRdist pipeline, a later analysis assigned CDR3 sequences along with most-parsimonious VDJ recombination scenarios. In a later analysis, every TCR beta chain was defined by the combination of its CDR3 amino acid sequence and its V-gene family, and reads without a unique V-gene family were dropped. In a later analysis, 450 to 600 highly shared, low-generation-probability nucleotide sequences were removed to address suspected cross-contamination and a sequencing artifact. In a later analysis, a clonal expansion index for each public chain was calculated from normalized within-repertoire ranks of inferred template counts. Generation probabilities in a later analysis came from a VDJ recombination model fitted to out-of-frame rearrangements, and those results were checked against IGoR. A later analysis scored TCR-TCR, TCR-HLA and TCR-CMV co-occurrence with hypergeometric tests, applying a repertoire-size bias correction to TCR pairs. In a later analysis, false discovery rates were estimated by permuting HLA or CMV assignments 20 times. In a later analysis, co-occurring TCRs were grouped with DBSCAN, and TCRdist sequence similarity was added when clustering was performed within HLA-allele-positive subsets. Repertoires with fewer than 30,000 or more than 120,000 public chains were left out of co-occurrence clustering, as were a handful of repertoires with anomalous nucleotide sharing. Imported from immuneACCESS, the table was reduced by TCRdb to in-frame sequences with V and J called. These copies leave out some clones; in studies compared against another copy, an unresolved V gene accounts for under half, and the cause of the remainder is not known. That table supplies the V and J calls and clone size; D and trimming were determined from the DNA. This sample has 80,000 to 100,000 clones in its table, and 70% to 75% of those were observed once. About a sixth of the sample is taken by the ten largest.

In this sample, this clone turned up a few times. Its target antigen remains unknown. No base quality information exists; no much larger clone differs at one position. Recombination linked TRBV7-3 to TRBJ2-1, with 7 middle bases fitting TRBD1. The sequence derives from a woman aged 18-30 years in good health and CMV-seropositive. The specimen sequenced was PBMCs. The DNA sequence is given as TGTGCCAGCAGTCATACAGGGGATTTGGAGCAGTTCTTC. Translated, it gives CASSHTGDLEQFF.